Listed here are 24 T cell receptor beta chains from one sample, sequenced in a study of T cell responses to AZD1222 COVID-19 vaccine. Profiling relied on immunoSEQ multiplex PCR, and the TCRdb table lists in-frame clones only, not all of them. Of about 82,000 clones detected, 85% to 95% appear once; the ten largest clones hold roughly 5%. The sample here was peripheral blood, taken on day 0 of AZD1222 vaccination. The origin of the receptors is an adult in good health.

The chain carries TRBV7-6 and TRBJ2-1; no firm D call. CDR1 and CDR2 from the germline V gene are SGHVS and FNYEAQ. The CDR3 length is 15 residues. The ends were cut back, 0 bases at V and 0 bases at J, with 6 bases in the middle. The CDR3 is CASSLAVSSYNEQFF. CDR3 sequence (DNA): TGTGCCAGCAGCTTAGCCGTGAGCTCCTACAATGAGCAGTTCTTC.

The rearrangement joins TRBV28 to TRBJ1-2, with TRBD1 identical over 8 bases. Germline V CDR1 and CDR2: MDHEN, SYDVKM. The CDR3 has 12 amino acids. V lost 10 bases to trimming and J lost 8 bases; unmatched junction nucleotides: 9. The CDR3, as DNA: TGTGCCACCGGGAGGACAGGGAGGGGCTACACCTTC. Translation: CATGRTGRGYTF.

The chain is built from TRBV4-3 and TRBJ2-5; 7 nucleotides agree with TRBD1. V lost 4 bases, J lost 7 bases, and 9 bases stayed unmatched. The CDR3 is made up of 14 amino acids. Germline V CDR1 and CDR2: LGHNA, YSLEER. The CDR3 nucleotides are TGCGCCAGCAGCCGAGAGACAGGGCGGGTGACCCAGTACTTC. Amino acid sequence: CASSRETGRVTQYF.

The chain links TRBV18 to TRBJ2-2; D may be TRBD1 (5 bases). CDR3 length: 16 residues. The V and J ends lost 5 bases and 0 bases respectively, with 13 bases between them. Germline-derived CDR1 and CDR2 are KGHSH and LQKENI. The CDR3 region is CASSFQSRANTGELFF. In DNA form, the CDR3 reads TGTGCCAGCTCATTCCAGAGCAGGGCGAACACCGGGGAGCTGTTTTTT.

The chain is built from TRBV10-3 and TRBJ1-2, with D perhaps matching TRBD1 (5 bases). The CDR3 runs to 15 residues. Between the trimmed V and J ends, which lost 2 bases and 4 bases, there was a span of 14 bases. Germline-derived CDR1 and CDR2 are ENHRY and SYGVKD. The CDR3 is CAISEGGAGSYGYTF. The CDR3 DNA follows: TGTGCCATCAGTGAGGGGGGTGCAGGGAGCTATGGCTACACCTTC.

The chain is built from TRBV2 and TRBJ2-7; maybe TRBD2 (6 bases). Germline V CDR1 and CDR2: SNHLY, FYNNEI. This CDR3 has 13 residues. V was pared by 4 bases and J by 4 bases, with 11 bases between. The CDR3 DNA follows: TGTGCCAGCAGTGTCAGAGGGACTTACGAGCAGTACTTC. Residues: CASSVRGTYEQYF.

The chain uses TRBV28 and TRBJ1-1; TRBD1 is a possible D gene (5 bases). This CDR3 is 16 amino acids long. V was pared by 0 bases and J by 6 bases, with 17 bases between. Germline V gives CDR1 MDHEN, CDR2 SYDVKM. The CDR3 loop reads CASSLWGRGYRSEAFF. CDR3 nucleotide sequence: TGTGCCAGCAGTTTATGGGGCCGGGGCTATCGTTCTGAAGCTTTCTTT.

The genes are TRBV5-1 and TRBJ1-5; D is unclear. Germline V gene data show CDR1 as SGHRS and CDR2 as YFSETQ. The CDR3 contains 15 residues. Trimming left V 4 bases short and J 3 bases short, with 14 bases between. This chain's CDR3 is CASSPLGEANQPQHF. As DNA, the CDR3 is TGCGCCAGCAGCCCCCTTGGGGAAGCCAATCAGCCCCAGCATTTT.

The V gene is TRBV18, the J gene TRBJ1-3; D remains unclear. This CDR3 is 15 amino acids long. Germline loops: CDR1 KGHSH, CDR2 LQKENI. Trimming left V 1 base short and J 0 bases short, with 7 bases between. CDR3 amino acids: CASSPLALSGNTIYF. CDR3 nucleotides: TGTGCCAGCTCACCACTTGCCCTCTCTGGAAACACCATATATTTT.

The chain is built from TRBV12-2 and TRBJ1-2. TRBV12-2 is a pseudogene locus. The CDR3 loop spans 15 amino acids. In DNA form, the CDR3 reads TGTGCAAGTCGCTTTAGGACTAAGATTAACTATGGCTACACCTTC. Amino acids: CASRFRTKINYGYTF.

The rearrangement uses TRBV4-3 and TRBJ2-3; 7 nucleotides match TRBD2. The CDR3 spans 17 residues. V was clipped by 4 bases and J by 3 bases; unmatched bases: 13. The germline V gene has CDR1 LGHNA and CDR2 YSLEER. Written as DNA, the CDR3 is TGCGCCAGCAGCCCACAAGCGGGGCCCTCGGGAACAGATACGCAGTATTTT. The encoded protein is CASSPQAGPSGTDTQYF.

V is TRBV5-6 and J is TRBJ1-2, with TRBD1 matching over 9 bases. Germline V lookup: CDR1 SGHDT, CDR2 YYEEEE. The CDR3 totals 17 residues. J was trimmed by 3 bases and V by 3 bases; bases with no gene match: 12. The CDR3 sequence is CASSYDLTGTGHYGYTF. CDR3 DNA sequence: TGTGCCAGCAGCTACGACCTTACCGGGACAGGGCACTATGGCTACACCTTC.

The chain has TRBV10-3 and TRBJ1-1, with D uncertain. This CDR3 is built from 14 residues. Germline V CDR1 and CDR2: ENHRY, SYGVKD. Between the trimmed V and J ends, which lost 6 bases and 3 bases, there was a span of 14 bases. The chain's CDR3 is CAIRRREGDTEAFF. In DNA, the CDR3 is TGTGCCATCAGACGGAGGGAAGGCGACACTGAAGCTTTCTTT.

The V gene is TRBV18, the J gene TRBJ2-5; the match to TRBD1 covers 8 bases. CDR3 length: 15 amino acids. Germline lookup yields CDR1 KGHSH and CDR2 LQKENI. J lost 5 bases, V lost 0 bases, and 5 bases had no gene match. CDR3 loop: CASSPPAGGFETQYF. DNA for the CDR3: TGTGCCAGCTCACCACCGGCAGGGGGCTTCGAGACCCAGTACTTC. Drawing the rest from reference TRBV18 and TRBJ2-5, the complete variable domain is NAGVMQNPRHLVRRRGQEARLRCSPMKGHSHVYWYRQLPEEGLKFMVYLQKENIIDESGMPKERFSAEFPKEGPSILRIQQVVRGDSAAYFCASSPPAGGFETQYFGPGTRLLVL.

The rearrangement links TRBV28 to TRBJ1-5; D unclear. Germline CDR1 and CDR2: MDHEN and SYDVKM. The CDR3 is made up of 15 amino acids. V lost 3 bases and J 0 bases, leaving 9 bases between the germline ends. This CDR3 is CASSFDPNSNQPQHF. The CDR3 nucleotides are TGTGCCAGCAGTTTTGACCCTAATAGCAATCAGCCCCAGCATTTT.

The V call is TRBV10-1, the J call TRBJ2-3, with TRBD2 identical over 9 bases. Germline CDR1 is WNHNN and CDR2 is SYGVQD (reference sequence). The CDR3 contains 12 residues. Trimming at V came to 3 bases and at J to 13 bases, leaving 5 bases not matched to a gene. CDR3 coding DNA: TGCGCCAGCAGTGACCCGGGACTAGCTGAGTATTTT. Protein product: CASSDPGLAEYF.

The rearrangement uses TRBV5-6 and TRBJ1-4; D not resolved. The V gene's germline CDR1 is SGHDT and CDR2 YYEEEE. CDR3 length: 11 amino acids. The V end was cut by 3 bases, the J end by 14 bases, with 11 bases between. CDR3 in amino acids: CASSSGVDLFF. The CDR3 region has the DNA TGTGCCAGCAGCTCCGGGGTGGACCTGTTTTTT.

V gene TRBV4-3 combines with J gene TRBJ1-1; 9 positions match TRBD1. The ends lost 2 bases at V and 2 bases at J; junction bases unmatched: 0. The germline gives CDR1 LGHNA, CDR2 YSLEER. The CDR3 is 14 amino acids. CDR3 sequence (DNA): TGCGCCAGCAGCCAAACAGGGGGCAACACTGAAGCTTTCTTT. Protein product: CASSQTGGNTEAFF.

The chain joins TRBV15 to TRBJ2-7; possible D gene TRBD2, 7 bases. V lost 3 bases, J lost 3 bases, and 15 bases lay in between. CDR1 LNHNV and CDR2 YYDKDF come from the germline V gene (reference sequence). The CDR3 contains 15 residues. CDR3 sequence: CATSRPQGGGYEQYF. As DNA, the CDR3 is TGTGCCACCAGCAGGCCCCAGGGAGGGGGCTACGAGCAGTACTTC.

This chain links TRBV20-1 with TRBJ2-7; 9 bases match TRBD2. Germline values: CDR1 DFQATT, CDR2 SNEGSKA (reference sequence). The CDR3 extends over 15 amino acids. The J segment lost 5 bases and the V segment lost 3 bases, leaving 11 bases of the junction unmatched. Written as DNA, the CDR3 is TGCAGTGCTAGTAAAACTAGCGGGCGAGGGGACGAGCAGTACTTC. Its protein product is CSASKTSGRGDEQYF.

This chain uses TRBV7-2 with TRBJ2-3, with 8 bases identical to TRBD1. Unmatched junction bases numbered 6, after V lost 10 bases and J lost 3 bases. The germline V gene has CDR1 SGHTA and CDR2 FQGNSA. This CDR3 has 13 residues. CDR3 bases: TGTGCCACCCGACAGGGGAGGACAGATACGCAGTATTTT. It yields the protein CATRQGRTDTQYF.

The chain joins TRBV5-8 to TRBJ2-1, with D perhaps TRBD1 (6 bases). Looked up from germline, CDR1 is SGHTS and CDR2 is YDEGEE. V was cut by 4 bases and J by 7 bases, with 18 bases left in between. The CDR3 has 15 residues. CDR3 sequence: CASSRRQGWRNEQFF. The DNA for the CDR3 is TGTGCCAGCAGCCGTCGTCAGGGGTGGAGAAATGAGCAGTTCTTC.

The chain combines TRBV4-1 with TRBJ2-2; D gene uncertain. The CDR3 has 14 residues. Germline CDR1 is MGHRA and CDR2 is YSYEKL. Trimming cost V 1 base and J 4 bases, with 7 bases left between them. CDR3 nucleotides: TGCGCCAGCAGCCAAGGGGTTCGCACCGGGGAGCTGTTTTTT. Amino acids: CASSQGVRTGELFF.

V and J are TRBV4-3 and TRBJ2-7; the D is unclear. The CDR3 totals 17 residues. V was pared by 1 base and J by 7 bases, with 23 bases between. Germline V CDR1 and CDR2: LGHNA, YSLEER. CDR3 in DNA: TGCGCCAGCAGCCAAGTCCTGATTGGGCTAGGTAGCACGGAGCAGTACTTC. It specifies CASSQVLIGLGSTEQYF.